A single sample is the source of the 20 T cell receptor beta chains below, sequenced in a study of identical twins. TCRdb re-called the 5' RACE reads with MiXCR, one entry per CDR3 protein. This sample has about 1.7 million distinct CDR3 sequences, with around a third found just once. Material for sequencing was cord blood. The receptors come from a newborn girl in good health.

The CDR3 sequence is CASRAAGTGGVGYTF. Written as DNA, the CDR3 is TGTGCCAGCAGGGCCGCCGGGACAGGGGGCGTCGGCTACACCTTC. V usage is TRBV6-1 and J usage is TRBJ1-2; 12 bases line up with TRBD1. The J segment lost 8 bases and the V segment lost 6 bases, leaving 10 bases of the junction unmatched. Germline V gene sequence: CDR1 MNHNS, CDR2 SASEGT. This CDR3 has 15 residues.

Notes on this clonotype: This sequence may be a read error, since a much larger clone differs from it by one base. For the CDR3, the DNA is TGCGCCAGCAGCTTGGGCTCGGCCTACAATGAGCAGTACTTC. This translates into CASSLGSAYNEQYF. The V call is TRBV5-1, the J call TRBJ2-1; D call uncertain. The J call could be wrong; TRBJ2-7 is a better fit for the DNA end. CDR3 size: 14 residues. Germline CDR1 and CDR2: SGHRS and YFSETQ.

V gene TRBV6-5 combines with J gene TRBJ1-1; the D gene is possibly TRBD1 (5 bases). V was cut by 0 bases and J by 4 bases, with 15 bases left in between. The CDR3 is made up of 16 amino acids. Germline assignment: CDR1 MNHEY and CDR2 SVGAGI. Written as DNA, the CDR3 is TGTGCCAGCAGTTACTCGTCGGCAGGGAAGAGCACTGAAGCTTTCTTT. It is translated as CASSYSSAGKSTEAFF.

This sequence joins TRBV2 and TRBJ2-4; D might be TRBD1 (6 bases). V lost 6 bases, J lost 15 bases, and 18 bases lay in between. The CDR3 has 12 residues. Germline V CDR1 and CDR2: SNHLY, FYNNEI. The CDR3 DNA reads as TGTGCCAGCAGCCTACAGGGATACGAGCGGTACTTC. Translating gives CASSLQGYERYF.

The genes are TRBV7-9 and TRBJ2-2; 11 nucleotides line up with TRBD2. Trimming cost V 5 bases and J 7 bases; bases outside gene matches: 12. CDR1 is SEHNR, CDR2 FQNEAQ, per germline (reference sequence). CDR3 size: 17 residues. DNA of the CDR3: TGTGCCAGCAGCCGACTCAAGACTAGCGGGATAAACGGGGAGCTGTTTTTT. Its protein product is CASSRLKTSGINGELFF.

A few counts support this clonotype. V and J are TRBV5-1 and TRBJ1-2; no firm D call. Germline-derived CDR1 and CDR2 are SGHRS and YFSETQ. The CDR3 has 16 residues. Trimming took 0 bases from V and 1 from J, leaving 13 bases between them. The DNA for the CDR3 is TGCGCCAGCAGCTTGGATACGGGGAGGTTTAACTATGGCTACACCTTC. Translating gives CASSLDTGRFNYGYTF. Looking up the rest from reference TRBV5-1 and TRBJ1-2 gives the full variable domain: KAGVTQTPRYLIKTRGQQVTLSCSPISGHRSVSWYQQTPGQGLQFLFEYFSETQRNKGNFPGRFSGRQFSNSRSEMNVSTLELGDSALYLCASSLDTGRFNYGYTFGSGTRLTVV.

The CDR3, as DNA: TGCGCCAGCAGCCAAGGGATGTATGACGAGCAGTTCTTC. Translating gives CASSQGMYDEQFF. The chain couples TRBV4-1 to TRBJ2-1; D is uncertain. Germline CDR1 MGHRA, CDR2 YSYEKL. Between the trimmed V and J ends, which lost 1 base and 10 bases, there was a span of 11 bases. The CDR3 runs to 13 residues.

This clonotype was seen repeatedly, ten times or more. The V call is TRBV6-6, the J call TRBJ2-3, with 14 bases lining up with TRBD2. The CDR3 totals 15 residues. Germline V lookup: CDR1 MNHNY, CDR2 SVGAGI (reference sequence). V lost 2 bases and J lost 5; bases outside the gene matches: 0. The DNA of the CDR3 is TGTGCCAGCAGTTACGGGACTAGCGGGAGAGATACGCAGTATTTT. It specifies CASSYGTSGRDTQYF.

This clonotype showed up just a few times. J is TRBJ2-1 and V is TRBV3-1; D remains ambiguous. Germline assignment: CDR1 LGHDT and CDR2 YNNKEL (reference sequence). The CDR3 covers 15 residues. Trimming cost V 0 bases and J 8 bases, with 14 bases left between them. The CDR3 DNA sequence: TGTGCCAGCAGCCAAGATTATGCTAGGATTGATGAGCAGTTCTTC. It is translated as CASSQDYARIDEQFF.

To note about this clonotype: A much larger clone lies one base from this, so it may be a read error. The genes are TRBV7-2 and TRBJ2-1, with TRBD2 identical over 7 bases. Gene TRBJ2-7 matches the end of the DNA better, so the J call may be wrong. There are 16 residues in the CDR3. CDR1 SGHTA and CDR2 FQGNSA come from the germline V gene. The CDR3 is CASSLAGREAYNEQYF. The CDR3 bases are TGTGCCAGCAGCTTAGCGGGGAGGGAAGCCTACAATGAGCAGTACTTC.

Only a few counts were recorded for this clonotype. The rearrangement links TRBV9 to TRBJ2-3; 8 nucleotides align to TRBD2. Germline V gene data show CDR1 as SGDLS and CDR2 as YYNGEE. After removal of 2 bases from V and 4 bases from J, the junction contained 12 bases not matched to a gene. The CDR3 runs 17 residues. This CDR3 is CASSVMAGGPGADTQYF. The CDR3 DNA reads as TGTGCCAGCAGCGTGATGGCGGGGGGCCCAGGGGCAGATACGCAGTATTTT.

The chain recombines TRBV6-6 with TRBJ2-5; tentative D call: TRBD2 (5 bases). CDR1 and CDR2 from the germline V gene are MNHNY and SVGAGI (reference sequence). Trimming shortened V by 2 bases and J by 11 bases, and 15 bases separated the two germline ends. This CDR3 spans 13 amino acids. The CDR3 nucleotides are TGTGCCAGCAGTTACCGTGACTACGTAGAGCAGTACTTC. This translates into CASSYRDYVEQYF.

CDR3 sequence: CSGLGLTYEQYF. The CDR3 nucleotides read TGCAGCGGCCTCGGACTGACCTACGAGCAGTACTTC. The genes are TRBV29-1 and TRBJ2-7; D possibly corresponds to TRBD2 (5 bases). CDR1 and CDR2 from the germline V gene are SQVTM and ANQGSEA. V dropped 7 bases and J dropped 2 bases, with 12 bases sitting between them. The CDR3 has 12 residues.

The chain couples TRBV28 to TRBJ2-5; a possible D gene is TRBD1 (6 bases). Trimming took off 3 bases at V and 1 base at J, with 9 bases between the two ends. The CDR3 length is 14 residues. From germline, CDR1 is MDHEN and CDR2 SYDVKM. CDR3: CASSFDRIQETQYF. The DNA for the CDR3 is TGTGCCAGCAGTTTCGACAGGATCCAAGAGACCCAGTACTTC.

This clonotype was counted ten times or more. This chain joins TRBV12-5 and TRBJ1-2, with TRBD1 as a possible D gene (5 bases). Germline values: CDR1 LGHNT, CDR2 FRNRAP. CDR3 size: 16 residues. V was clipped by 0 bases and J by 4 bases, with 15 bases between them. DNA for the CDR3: TGTGCTAGTGGTTTGGTACAAAGGGGCGTTTTCTATGGCTACACCTTC. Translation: CASGLVQRGVFYGYTF.

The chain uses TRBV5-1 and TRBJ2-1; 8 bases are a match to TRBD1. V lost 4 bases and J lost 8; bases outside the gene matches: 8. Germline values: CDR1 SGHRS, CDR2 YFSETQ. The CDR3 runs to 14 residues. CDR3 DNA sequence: TGCGCCAGCAGCCCTCTCTCCAGGGGGCATGAGCAGTTCTTC. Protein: CASSPLSRGHEQFF.

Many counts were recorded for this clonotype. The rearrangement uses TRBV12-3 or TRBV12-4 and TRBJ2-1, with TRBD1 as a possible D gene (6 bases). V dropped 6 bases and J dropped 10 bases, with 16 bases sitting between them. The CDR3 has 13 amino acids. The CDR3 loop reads CASSLDRGHEQFF. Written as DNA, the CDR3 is TGTGCCAGCAGCCTGGACAGAGGGCACGAGCAGTTCTTC.

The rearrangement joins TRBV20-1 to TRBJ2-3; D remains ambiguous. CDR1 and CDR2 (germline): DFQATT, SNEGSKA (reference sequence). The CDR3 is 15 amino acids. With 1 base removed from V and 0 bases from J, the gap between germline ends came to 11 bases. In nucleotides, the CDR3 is TGCAGTGCTAGAGTACCGGTTCTTAGCACAGATACGCAGTATTTT. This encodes CSARVPVLSTDTQYF.

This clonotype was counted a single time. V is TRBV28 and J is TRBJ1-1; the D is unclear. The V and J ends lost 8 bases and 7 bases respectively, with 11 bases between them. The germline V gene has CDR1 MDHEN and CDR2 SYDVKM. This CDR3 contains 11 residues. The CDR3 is CASDWSGEAFF. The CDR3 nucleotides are TGTGCCAGCGACTGGTCAGGTGAAGCTTTCTTT.

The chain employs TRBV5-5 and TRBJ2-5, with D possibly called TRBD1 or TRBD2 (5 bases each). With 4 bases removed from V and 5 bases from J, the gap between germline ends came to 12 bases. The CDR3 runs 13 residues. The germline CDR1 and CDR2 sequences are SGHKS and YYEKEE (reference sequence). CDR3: CASSRGRHETQYF. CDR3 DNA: TGTGCCAGCAGCCGGGGACGGCATGAGACCCAGTACTTC.